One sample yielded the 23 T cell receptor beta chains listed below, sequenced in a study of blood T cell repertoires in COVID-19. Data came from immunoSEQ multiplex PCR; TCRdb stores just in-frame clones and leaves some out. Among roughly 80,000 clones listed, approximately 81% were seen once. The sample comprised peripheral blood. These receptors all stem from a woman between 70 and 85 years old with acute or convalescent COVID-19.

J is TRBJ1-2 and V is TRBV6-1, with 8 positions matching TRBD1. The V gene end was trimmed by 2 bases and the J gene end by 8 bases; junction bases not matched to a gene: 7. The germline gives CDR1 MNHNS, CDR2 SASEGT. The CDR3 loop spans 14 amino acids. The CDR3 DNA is TGTGCCAGCAGTGAAACTGACAGGGGCCGCGGCTACACCTTC. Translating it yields CASSETDRGRGYTF.

CDR3 sequence reads: CSASGGRGNNEQFF. The DNA of the CDR3 is TGCAGTGCTAGTGGCGGGAGAGGGAACAATGAGCAGTTCTTC. The chain has TRBV20-1 and TRBJ2-1; 7 bases map to TRBD2. CDR3 length: 14 residues. The trim removed 3 bases at V and 5 bases at J, leaving 7 bases unmatched. Per germline, CDR1 DFQATT and CDR2 SNEGSKA (reference sequence).

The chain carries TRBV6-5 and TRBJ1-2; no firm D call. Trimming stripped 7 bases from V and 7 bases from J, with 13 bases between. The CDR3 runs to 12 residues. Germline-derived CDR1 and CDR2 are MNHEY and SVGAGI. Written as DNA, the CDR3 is TGTGCCAGCAAAACCGAGGCGGGTGGCTACACCTTC. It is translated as CASKTEAGGYTF.

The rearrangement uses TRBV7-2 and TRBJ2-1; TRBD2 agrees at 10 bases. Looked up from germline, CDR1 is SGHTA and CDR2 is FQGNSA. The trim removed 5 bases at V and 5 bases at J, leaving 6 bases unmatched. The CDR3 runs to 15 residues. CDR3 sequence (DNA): TGTGCCAGCAGCCCAGCGGGAGGGCCACACAATGAGCAGTTCTTC. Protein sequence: CASSPAGGPHNEQFF.

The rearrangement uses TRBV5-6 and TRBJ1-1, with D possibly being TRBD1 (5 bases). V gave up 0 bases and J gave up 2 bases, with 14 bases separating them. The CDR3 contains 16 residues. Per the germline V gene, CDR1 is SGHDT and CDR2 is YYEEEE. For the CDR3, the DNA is TGTGCCAGCAGCTTGGCGGGTGGGGGGATAAACACTGAAGCTTTCTTT. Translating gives CASSLAGGGINTEAFF.

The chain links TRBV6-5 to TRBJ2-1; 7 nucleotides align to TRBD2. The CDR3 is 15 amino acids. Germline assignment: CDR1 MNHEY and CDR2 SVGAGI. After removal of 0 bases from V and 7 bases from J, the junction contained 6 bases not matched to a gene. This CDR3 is CASSYSYGGKNEQFF. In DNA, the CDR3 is TGTGCCAGCAGTTACTCGTACGGGGGGAAGAATGAGCAGTTCTTC.

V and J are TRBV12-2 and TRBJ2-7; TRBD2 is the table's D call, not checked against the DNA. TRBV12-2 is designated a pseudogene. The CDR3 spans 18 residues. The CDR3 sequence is CASRLPQLGLAGTYEQYV. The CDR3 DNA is TGTGCAAGTCGCTTACCCCAACTGGGACTAGCGGGTACATACGAGCAGTACGTC.

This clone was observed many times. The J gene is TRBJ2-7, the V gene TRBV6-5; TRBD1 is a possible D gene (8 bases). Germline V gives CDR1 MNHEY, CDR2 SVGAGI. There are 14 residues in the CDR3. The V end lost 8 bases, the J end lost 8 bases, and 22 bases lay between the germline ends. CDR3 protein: CASGGAGQGGKQYV. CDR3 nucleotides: TGTGCCAGCGGGGGGGCAGGACAGGGTGGTAAGCAGTACGTC.

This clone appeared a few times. The CDR3 loop is CASMILAHNQPQHF. CDR3 sequence (DNA): TGTGCCAGTATGATTTTGGCACATAATCAGCCCCAGCATTTT. This chain joins TRBV19 and TRBJ1-5, with D unclear. The length of the CDR3 is 14 residues. Germline V gene sequence: CDR1 LNHDA, CDR2 SQIVND (reference sequence). Trimming stripped 7 bases from V and 4 bases from J, with 14 bases between.

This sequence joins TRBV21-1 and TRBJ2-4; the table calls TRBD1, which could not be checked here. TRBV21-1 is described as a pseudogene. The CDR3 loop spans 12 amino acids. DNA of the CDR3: TGTGCCGGGCGCGTCGGCAAAAACATTCAGTACTTC. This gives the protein CAGRVGKNIQYF.

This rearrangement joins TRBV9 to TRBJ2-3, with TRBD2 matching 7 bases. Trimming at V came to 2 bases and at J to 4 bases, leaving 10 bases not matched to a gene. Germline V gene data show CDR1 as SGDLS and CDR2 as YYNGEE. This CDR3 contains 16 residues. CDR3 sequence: CASSVSRAGIADTQYF. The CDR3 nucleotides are TGTGCCAGCAGCGTCTCGAGAGCGGGAATCGCAGATACGCAGTATTTT. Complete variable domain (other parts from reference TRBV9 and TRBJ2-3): DSGVTQTPKHLITATGQRVTLRCSPRSGDLSVYWYQQSLDQGLQFLIQYYNGEERAKGNILERFSAQQFPDLHSELNLSSLELGDSALYFCASSVSRAGIADTQYFGPGTRLTVL.

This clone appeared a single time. The CDR3 coding sequence is TGCGCCAGCAGTGGTAGCAGTGCGGAGACCCAGTACTTC. Residues: CASSGSSAETQYF. The rearrangement uses TRBV10-1 and TRBJ2-5; the D is unclear. The V gene's germline CDR1 is WNHNN and CDR2 SYGVQD (reference sequence). This CDR3 spans 13 amino acids. Trimming removed 4 bases at V and 5 bases at J, with 11 bases between.

The CDR3 nucleotides are TGTGCCAGTAGTACCCAGGGACTAGCGGGGAAAAACATTCAGTACTTC. Protein: CASSTQGLAGKNIQYF. The chain combines TRBV19 with TRBJ2-4; 13 nucleotides line up with TRBD2. The germline gives CDR1 LNHDA, CDR2 SQIVND (reference sequence). The CDR3 has 16 residues. The ends lost 4 bases at V and 4 bases at J; junction bases unmatched: 4. The variable domain in full, with the rest retrieved from reference TRBV19 and TRBJ2-4, is DGGITQSPKYLFRKEGQNVTLSCEQNLNHDAMYWYRQDPGQGLRLIYYSQIVNDFQKGDIAEGYSVSREKKESFPLTVTSAQKNPTAFYLCASSTQGLAGKNIQYFGAGTRLSVL.

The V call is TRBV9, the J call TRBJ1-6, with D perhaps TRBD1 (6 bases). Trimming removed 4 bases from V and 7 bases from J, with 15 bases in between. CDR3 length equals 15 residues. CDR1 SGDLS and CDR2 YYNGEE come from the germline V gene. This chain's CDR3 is CASSRRGGGNSPLHF. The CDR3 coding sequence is TGTGCCAGCAGCCGACGCGGGGGCGGGAATTCACCCCTCCACTTT.

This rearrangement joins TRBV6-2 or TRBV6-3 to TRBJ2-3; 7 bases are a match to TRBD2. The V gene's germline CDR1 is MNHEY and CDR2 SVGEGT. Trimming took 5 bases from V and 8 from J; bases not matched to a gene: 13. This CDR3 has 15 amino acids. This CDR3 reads CASSTTGASGVTQYF. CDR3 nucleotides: TGTGCCAGCAGTACTACTGGGGCTAGCGGAGTTACGCAGTATTTT.

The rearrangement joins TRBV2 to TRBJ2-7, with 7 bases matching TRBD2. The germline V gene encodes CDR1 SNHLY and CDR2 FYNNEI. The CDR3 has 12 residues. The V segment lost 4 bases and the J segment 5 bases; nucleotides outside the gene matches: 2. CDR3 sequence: CASSVRGDEQYV. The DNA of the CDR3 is TGTGCCAGCAGTGTCCGGGGGGACGAGCAGTACGTC.

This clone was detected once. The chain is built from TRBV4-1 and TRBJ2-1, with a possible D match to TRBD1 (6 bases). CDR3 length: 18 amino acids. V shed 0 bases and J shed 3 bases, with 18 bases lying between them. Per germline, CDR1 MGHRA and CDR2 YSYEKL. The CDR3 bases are TGCGCCAGCAGCCAAGATTCTTTAGGTCAGGGACACTACAATGAGCAGTTCTTC. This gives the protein CASSQDSLGQGHYNEQFF.

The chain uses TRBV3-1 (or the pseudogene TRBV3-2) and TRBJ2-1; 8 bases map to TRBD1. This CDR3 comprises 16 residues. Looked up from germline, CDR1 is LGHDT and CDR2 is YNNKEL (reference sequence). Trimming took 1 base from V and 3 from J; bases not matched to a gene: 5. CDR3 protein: CASSQADRVSYNEQFF. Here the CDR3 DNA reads TGTGCCAGCAGCCAAGCGGACAGGGTAAGCTACAATGAGCAGTTCTTC.

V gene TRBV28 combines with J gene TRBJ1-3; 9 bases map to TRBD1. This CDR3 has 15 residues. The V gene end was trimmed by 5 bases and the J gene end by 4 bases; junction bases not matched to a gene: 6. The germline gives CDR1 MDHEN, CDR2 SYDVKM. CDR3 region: CASSPQGASGNTIYF. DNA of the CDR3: TGTGCCAGCAGTCCACAGGGGGCGTCCGGAAACACCATATATTTT.

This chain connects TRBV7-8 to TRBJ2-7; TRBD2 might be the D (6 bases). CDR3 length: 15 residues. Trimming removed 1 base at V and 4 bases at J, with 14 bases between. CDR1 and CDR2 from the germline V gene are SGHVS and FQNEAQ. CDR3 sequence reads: CASSLGGGTSYEQYV. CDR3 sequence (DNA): TGTGCCAGCAGCTTAGGTGGCGGGACCTCTTACGAGCAGTACGTC.

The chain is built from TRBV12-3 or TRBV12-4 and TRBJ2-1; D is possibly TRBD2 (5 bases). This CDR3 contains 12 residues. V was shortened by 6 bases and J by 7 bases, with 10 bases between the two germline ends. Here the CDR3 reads CASRGDYNEQFF. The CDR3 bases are TGTGCCAGCAGGGGAGATTATAATGAGCAGTTCTTC.

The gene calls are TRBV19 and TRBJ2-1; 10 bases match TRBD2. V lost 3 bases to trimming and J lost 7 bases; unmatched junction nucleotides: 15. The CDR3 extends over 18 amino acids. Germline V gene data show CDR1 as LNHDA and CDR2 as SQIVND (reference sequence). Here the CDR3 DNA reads TGTGCCAGTAGTATGGGGCCTAGCGGGAGAACAGTTGGGAATGAGCAGTTCTTC. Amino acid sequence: CASSMGPSGRTVGNEQFF.

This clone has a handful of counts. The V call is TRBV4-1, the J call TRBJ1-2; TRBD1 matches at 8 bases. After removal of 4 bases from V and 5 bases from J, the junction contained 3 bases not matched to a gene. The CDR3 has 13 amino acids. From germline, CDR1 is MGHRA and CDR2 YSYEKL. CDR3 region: CASSPRTGYGYTF. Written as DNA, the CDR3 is TGCGCCAGCAGCCCGAGGACAGGGTATGGCTACACCTTC.